The entry below gives a single TCR beta chain sequence along with its context. The data stem from a study of blood T cell repertoires in COVID-19. Study overall: T cells, B-cell-depleted T cells, or PBMCs provided the cDNA or gDNA that served as material.

Seattle researchers signed up patients amid active infection and tracked them longitudinally. Data came from immunoSEQ multiplex PCR; TCRdb stores just in-frame clones and leaves some out. The table shows about 250,000 clones, with 80% to 85% occurring only once. The CDR3 is 15 residues long. The V gene's germline CDR1 is SGHRS and CDR2 YFSETQ. With 4 bases removed from V and 4 bases from J, the gap between germline ends came to 17 bases. This TCR derives from a person aged 65 to 85 with COVID-19, enrolled during active disease. The V gene is TRBV5-1, the J gene TRBJ1-1, with D possibly TRBD1 on 5 matching bases. Material for sequencing was peripheral blood. CDR3 coding DNA: TGCGCCAGCAGCCCCCGGTCGGGGGTGGGCACTGAAGCTTTCTTT. Protein product: CASSPRSGVGTEAFF.